This T cell receptor (beta chain) was identified during a study of T-cell memory formation after mild COVID-19 (dated by TCRdb to the early 2020s). General notes on the study: Most TCR sequence clusters were specific to one of the two donors. In a couple of donors, T-cell clones that expanded and contracted after mild COVID-19 were followed by sequencing TCRalpha and TCRbeta repertoires longitudinally. Two young, previously healthy adult volunteers, one female and one male, were included in the cohort. The paper as a whole reports these results and caveats: The study included only a couple of mild cases, and larger cohorts that include severe cases with pre-infection samples were judged to be necessary. Contracting CD4+ clones were found mainly in CM and EM memory subsets, while CD8+ clones were enriched in EMRA. Clones that contracted from day 15 to 85 showed balanced CD4/CD8 phenotypes, whereas a second wave of clones that expanded from day 15 to 37 leaned towards CD4+. Some responding clones were detected in pre-infection memory, suggesting pre-existing cross-reactive memory T cells joined the SARS-CoV-2 response. SARS-CoV-2 specificity was not confirmed for the second-wave clones peaking on day 37.

Taken from cysteine to phenylalanine, the CDR3 has 15 residues. The kept DNA is CDR3 alone, 45 bases in frame from the first base. V ends up 3 bases short and J 6 bases short, with an unmatched junction base count of 3. Per the germline V gene (reference sequence), LNHNV is the CDR1 and YYDKDF is the CDR2. Reads for this sample came from an Illumina NovaSeq 6000. TCRalpha and TCRbeta cDNA libraries were constructed by 5'RACE with constant-segment primers, with sample barcodes and unique molecular identifiers being introduced. Trizol reagent was used to extract RNA from every sample. Library amplification was performed in two PCR steps, and a second sample barcode and Illumina TruSeq adapters were introduced in the second step. Sequencing of the libraries was done on an Illumina NovaSeq, producing 2 x 150 bp paired-end reads. In the paper's pipeline: Demultiplexing of reads and collapsing into UMI-guided consensus sequences were performed with migec v1.2.7. Using mixcr v2.1.11, the UMI consensuses were aligned to TRA and TRB V and J templates and assembled into clonotypes. Expanded or contracted clonotypes were those called significant by both edgeR and NoisET, with noise models trained on biological replicates. For edgeR calls, the cutoffs were a false discovery rate-adjusted p below 0.01 and a log2 fold-change threshold of 1. PCA with hierarchical clustering of max-normalized trajectories of the 1000 most abundant clonotypes was used as exploratory dynamics analysis. The CD4 or CD8 phenotype of responding clones was assigned using the separately sequenced CD4+ and CD8+ repertoires. TCRdb reworked the public reads: Q25 trimming with fastp, MiXCR clone assembly, productive beta chains retained. A single entry per CDR3 protein holds the most common genes and DNA from its merged rows. V and J calls and clone size were set by TCRdb, not the authors. The sample includes 550,000 to 700,000 distinct CDR3 sequences, with 15% to 20% observed a single time. The ten largest clones represent approximately 8.1% of the sample.

This clonotype was detected only once. Its specific antigen is unknown. Within one base of it there is no much larger clone, and no base qualities were kept. A lone read offers only weak evidence. Ficoll-Paque density gradient centrifugation was used to isolate PBMCs. The V gene is TRBV15 and the J gene is TRBJ2-3, with 13 central nucleotides matching TRBD2. The clonotype was recovered from an adult woman who had mild COVID-19 (a few samples of this study predate the infection). The sample titles of this study are shuffled in the database, so cell type and time point are left out; the donor was told from shared clones. Input material: PBMCs or a T cell subset sorted from them (not recorded which). Here is the DNA: TGTGCCACCAGCAGCGGACTAGCGGGAGTTGATACGCAGTATTTT. It is translated as CATSSGLAGVDTQYF.